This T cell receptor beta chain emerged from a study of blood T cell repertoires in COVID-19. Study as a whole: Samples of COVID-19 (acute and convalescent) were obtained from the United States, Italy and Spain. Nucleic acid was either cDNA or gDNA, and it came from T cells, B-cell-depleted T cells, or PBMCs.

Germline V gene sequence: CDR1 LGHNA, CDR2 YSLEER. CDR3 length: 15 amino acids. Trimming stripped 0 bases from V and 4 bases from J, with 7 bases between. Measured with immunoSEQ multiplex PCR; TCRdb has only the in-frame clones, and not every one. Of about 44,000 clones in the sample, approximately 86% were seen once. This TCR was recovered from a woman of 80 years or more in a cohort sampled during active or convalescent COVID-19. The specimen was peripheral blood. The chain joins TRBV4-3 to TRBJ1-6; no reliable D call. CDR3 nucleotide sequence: TGCGCCAGCAGCCAAGATGCGAGGTATAATTCACCCCTCCACTTT. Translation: CASSQDARYNSPLHF.